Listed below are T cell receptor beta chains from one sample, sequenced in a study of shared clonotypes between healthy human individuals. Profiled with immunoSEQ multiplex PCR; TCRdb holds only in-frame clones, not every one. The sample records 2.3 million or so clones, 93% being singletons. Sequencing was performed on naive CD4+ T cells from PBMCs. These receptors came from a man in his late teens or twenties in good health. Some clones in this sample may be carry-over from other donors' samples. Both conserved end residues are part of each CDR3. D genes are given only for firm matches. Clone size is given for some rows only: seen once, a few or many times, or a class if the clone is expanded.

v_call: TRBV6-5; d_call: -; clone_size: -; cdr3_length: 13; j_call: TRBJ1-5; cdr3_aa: CASSARGNQPQHF; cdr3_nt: TGTGCCAGCAGCGCAAGGGGAAATCAGCCCCAGCATTTT
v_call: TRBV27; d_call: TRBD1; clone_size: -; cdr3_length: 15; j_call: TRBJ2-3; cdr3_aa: CASSSAGQGAGTQYF; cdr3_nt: TGTGCCAGCAGTTCCGCGGGACAGGGGGCAGGTACGCAGTATTTT
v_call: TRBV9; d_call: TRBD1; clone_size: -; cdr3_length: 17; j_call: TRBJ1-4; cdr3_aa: CASSDAIPGQPDEKLFF; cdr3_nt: TGTGCCAGCAGCGACGCAATTCCGGGACAGCCGGATGAAAAACTGTTTTTT
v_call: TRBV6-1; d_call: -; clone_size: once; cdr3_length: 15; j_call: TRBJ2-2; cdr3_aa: CASFRTSDWSGELFF; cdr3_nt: TGTGCCAGCTTTAGGACTTCTGATTGGTCCGGGGAGCTGTTTTTT
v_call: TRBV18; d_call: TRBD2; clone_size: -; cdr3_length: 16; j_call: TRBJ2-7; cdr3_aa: CASTTLASGSIYEQYF; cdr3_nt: TGTGCCAGCACCACCCTGGCTAGCGGGAGTATCTACGAGCAGTACTTC
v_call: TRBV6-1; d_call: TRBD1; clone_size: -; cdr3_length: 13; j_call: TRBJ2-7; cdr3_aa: CASRRDSNYEQYF; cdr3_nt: TGTGCCAGCAGGAGGGACAGCAACTACGAGCAGTACTTC
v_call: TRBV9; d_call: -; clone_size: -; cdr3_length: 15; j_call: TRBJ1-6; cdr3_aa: CASTPGGRYNSPLHF; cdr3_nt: TGTGCCAGCACCCCAGGAGGGCGATATAATTCACCCCTCCACTTT
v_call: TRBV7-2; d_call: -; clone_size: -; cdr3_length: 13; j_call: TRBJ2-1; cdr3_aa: CASSRTYGNEQFF; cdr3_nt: TGTGCCAGCAGCCGGACGTACGGGAACGAGCAGTTCTTC
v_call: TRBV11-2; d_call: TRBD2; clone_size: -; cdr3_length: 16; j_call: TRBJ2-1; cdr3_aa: CASSLVSGGSYNEQFF; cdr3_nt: TGTGCCAGCAGCTTAGTCTCCGGGGGGTCCTACAATGAGCAGTTCTTC
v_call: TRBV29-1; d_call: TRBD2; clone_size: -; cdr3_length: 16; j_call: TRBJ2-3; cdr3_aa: CSVLRTSGTSTDTQYF; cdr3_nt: TGCAGCGTCCTCCGGACTAGCGGGACTAGCACAGATACGCAGTATTTT
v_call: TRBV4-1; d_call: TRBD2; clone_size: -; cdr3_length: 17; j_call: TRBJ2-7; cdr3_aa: CASSQVTGTSGAYEQYF; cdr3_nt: TGCGCCAGCAGCCAAGTAACCGGGACTAGCGGGGCTTACGAGCAGTACTTC
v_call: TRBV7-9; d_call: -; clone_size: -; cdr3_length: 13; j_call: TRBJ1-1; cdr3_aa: CASSFGANTEAFF; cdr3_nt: TGTGCCAGCAGCTTTGGGGCGAACACTGAAGCTTTCTTT
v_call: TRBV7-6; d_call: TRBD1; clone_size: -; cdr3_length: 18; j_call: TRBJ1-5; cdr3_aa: CASRPRDRGPGGNQPQHF; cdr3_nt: TGTGCCAGCAGACCTAGGGACAGGGGCCCCGGTGGCAATCAGCCCCAGCATTTT
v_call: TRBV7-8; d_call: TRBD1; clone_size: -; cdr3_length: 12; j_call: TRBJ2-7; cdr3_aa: CASGQGAYEQYF; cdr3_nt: TGTGCCAGTGGACAGGGGGCCTACGAGCAGTACTTC
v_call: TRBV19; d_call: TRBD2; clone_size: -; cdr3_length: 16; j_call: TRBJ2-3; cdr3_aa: CASSIVGSGRAWTQYF; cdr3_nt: TGTGCCAGTAGTATAGTCGGTAGCGGGAGGGCCTGGACGCAGTATTTT
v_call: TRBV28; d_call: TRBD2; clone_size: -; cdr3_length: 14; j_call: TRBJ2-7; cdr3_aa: CASSGGGRAYEQYF; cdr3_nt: TGTGCCAGTTCCGGGGGCGGGAGGGCCTACGAGCAGTACTTC